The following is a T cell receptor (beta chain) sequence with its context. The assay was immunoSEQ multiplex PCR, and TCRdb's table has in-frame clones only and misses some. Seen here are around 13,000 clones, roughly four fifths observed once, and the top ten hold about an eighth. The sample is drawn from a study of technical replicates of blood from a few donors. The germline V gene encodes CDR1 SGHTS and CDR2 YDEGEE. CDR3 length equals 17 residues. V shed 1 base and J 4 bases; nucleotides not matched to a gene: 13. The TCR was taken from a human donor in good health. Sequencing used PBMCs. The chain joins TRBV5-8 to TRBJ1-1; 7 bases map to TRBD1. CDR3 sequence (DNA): TGTGCCAGCAGCTTGTACAGGGGCAGGTTGACTCCCACTGAAGCTTTCTTT. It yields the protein CASSLYRGRLTPTEAFF.